This TCR beta chain comes out of a study of T cells in Graves' hyperthyroidism and ophthalmopathy. This clonotype occurred many times. Amplification yielded TCR beta CDR3 regions, with RNA transcripts as the source. First-round RT-PCR with HTBI primers amplified the TCR CDR3 region. One entry per CDR3 protein results from TCRdb running MiXCR on the multiplex PCR reads. The sample lists about 420,000 distinct CDR3 sequences; 15% to 18% were seen once. CDR3 length: 14 residues. V dropped 11 bases and J dropped 5; count of bases not matched to a gene: 8. Per germline, CDR1 SNHLY and CDR2 FYNNEI. This receptor was taken from a woman younger than 35 with Graves' hyperthyroidism. Sequencing used blood. The V call is TRBV2, the J call TRBJ2-3; TRBD1 matches 12 bases. CDR3 residues: CASVRDRGRDTQYF. The CDR3 DNA follows: TGTGCCTCAGTACGGGACAGGGGGCGAGATACGCAGTATTTT.